This T cell receptor (beta chain) comes out of a study of CD8+CD57+ T cells in acquired aplastic anemia. For the study at large: Healthy donors yielded 8.5 million to 13 million CD4+ cell reads on average. The study, taken as a whole, reports: Significant differences in CD8+ Simpson's diversity were not observed between patients and controls.

Using genomic DNA as the template, TCR beta VDJ and CDR3 profiling was carried out. TCRdb reprocessed the reads with MiXCR, giving one entry per CDR3 protein. The table has 120,000 or so distinct CDR3 sequences, around 48% seen once. Germline assignment: CDR1 MNHEY and CDR2 SVGEGT. The CDR3 is 16 amino acids. After removal of 6 bases from V and 7 bases from J, the junction contained 15 bases not matched to a gene. Turning to this clonotype: The antigen is unknown.

The specimen was sorted CD4+, CD8+, or CD8+CD57+ T cells (not recorded which) from PBMCs. The chain joins TRBV6-2 or TRBV6-3 to TRBJ1-2, with 9 bases lining up with TRBD1. The receptor was derived from a human donor in good health, serving as a control. The CDR3: CASRKGQGFIGRGYTF. The CDR3 DNA reads as TGTGCCAGCAGAAAGGGACAGGGCTTTATAGGTCGTGGCTACACCTTC.